The 16 T cell receptor beta chains presented below share a single source sample, sequenced in a study of cytomegalovirus exposure and HLA in healthy donors. With 60 Vbeta and 13 Jbeta primers, the PCR was carried out. Libraries were prepared by immunoSEQ multiplex PCR; TCRdb keeps only in-frame clonotypes and omits some of them. The sample yields tens of thousands of clones, 55% to 65% seen once. The sequenced material came from PBMCs. These receptors all stem from a human donor in good health.

V usage is TRBV27 and J usage is TRBJ1-1, with D perhaps TRBD1 (5 bases). V was pared by 4 bases and J by 8 bases, with 14 bases between. This CDR3 is built from 13 residues. In germline, CDR1 is MNHEY, CDR2 SMNVEV (reference sequence). The CDR3 region is CASSSETVLEAFF. Written as DNA, the CDR3 is TGTGCCAGCAGTTCGGAGACAGTCCTAGAAGCTTTCTTT.

In its sample, this clone was seen a few times. The V gene is TRBV9, the J gene TRBJ2-3; D is possibly TRBD1 (5 bases). The CDR3 length is 13 residues. The germline CDR1 and CDR2 sequences are SGDLS and YYNGEE. V lost 0 bases to trimming and J lost 8 bases, with 10 bases between them. CDR3 bases: TGTGCCAGCAGCGTAGTCAGACAGACTACGCAGTATTTT. Encoded protein: CASSVVRQTTQYF.

The chain combines TRBV11-2 with TRBJ1-6; TRBD1 aligns across 7 bases. Germline lookup yields CDR1 SGHAT and CDR2 FQNNGV. The CDR3 loop spans 16 amino acids. The V segment lost 5 bases and the J segment 10 bases; nucleotides outside the gene matches: 14. The CDR3 region has the DNA TGTGCCAGCAGCAACTTTCACAGGGGAAGAGGATCACCCCTCCACTTT. This encodes CASSNFHRGRGSPLHF.

V gene TRBV15 combines with J gene TRBJ2-3; a possible D gene is TRBD2 (5 bases). The CDR3 totals 15 residues. CDR1 LNHNV and CDR2 YYDKDF come from the germline V gene (reference sequence). The V and J ends lost 5 bases and 0 bases respectively, with 12 bases between them. CDR3 in DNA: TGTGCCACCAGCTTAAGCGGAGCTAGCACAGATACGCAGTATTTT. Translating gives CATSLSGASTDTQYF.

The V and J genes are TRBV7-9 and TRBJ1-4, with D maybe TRBD1 (6 bases). This CDR3 comprises 14 residues. Germline values: CDR1 SEHNR, CDR2 FQNEAQ (reference sequence). The V end lost 5 bases, the J end lost 6 bases, and 13 bases lay between the germline ends. CDR3 in DNA: TGTGCCAGCAGCCCGGGGACAATCTATGAAAAACTGTTTTTT. Amino acid sequence: CASSPGTIYEKLFF.

This clone was detected only a few times. This chain joins TRBV5-6 and TRBJ2-5; possibly TRBD1 for D (6 bases). The germline V and J ends were trimmed by 3 bases and 5 bases, with 14 bases remaining between them. CDR3 size: 14 residues. Germline-derived CDR1 and CDR2 are SGHDT and YYEEEE. The DNA for the CDR3 is TGTGCCAGCAGCTCCGGCAGGGGTTCGGAGACCCAGTACTTC. This encodes CASSSGRGSETQYF.

V usage is TRBV5-1 and J usage is TRBJ2-7; 8 bases are shared with TRBD1. This CDR3 spans 14 amino acids. Trimming at V came to 3 bases and at J to 0 bases, leaving 2 bases not matched to a gene. The germline V gene encodes CDR1 SGHRS and CDR2 YFSETQ. The chain's CDR3 is CASSSQGASYEQYF. The CDR3 DNA is TGCGCCAGCAGCTCGCAGGGGGCCTCCTACGAGCAGTACTTC.

This chain connects TRBV5-5 to TRBJ2-2; no definite D call. Germline loops: CDR1 SGHKS, CDR2 YYEKEE (reference sequence). The V end lost 0 bases, the J end lost 4 bases, and 4 bases lay between the germline ends. The CDR3 is 13 residues long. As DNA, the CDR3 is TGTGCCAGCAGCTTGGTAGCCACCGGGGAGCTGTTTTTT. It encodes CASSLVATGELFF.

This clone appeared a single time. The chain combines TRBV15 with TRBJ1-1, with a tentative D call TRBD1 (5 bases). V shed 4 bases and J shed 6 bases, with 21 bases lying between them. Germline V gene lookup returns CDR1 LNHNV and CDR2 YYDKDF (reference sequence). The CDR3 contains 16 residues. CDR3 sequence: CATSTPLGRGAAEAFF. The CDR3 nucleotides are TGTGCCACCAGCACCCCATTAGGAAGGGGCGCGGCTGAAGCTTTCTTT.

This chain joins TRBV7-2 and TRBJ2-1; D perhaps matches TRBD1 (5 bases). Germline values: CDR1 SGHTA, CDR2 FQGNSA. V lost 3 bases to trimming and J lost 5 bases, with 11 bases between them. The length of the CDR3 is 14 residues. CDR3 DNA: TGTGCCAGCAGCTTTCAGGGTAGTGACAATGAGCAGTTCTTC. Encoded protein: CASSFQGSDNEQFF.

This clone showed up just a few times. V and J are TRBV4-3 and TRBJ1-2; TRBD1 might be the D (5 bases). The CDR3 length is 15 residues. Trimming shortened V by 1 base and J by 6 bases, and 15 bases separated the two germline ends. Germline V gene sequence: CDR1 LGHNA, CDR2 YSLEER. In DNA, the CDR3 is TGCGCCAGCAGCCAAGCGCCTTGGGGGGGGGATGGCTACACCTTC. Protein sequence: CASSQAPWGGDGYTF.

This clone was recorded once. The chain uses TRBV13 and TRBJ1-1; maybe TRBD1 (5 bases). Germline assignment: CDR1 PRHDT and CDR2 FYEKMQ (reference sequence). V gave up 3 bases and J gave up 0 bases, with 14 bases separating them. The CDR3 is 16 amino acids. Written as DNA, the CDR3 is TGTGCCAGCAGCTTCTTGGCCGGGACTTTGAACACTGAAGCTTTCTTT. This gives the protein CASSFLAGTLNTEAFF. Variable domain in full (rest from reference TRBV13 and TRBJ1-1): AAGVIQSPRHLIKEKRETATLKCYPIPRHDTVYWYQQGPGQDPQFLISFYEKMQSDKGSIPDRFSAQQFSDYHSELNMSSLELGDSALYFCASSFLAGTLNTEAFFGQGTRLTVV.

J is TRBJ2-7 and V is TRBV7-9; TRBD2 might be the D (6 bases). This CDR3 region has 18 residues. Germline loops: CDR1 SEHNR, CDR2 FQNEAQ (reference sequence). V was trimmed by 2 bases and J by 2 bases, leaving 22 bases between them. The CDR3 loop reads CASSLWGPEGTNTYEQYF. The DNA for the CDR3 is TGTGCCAGCAGCTTATGGGGCCCGGAGGGCACGAACACCTACGAGCAGTACTTC.

V gene TRBV19 combines with J gene TRBJ2-2, with D possibly TRBD1 on 6 matching bases. CDR3 length: 14 residues. V was trimmed by 5 bases and J by 3 bases, leaving 10 bases between them. The germline V gene encodes CDR1 LNHDA and CDR2 SQIVND (reference sequence). The CDR3 bases are TGTGCCAGTAGTCCTCAGGGGTACACCGGGGAGCTGTTTTTT. Encoded protein: CASSPQGYTGELFF.

This clone was seen a few times. The CDR3 is CASSQDLGDSRSGANVLTF. The CDR3 DNA reads as TGCGCCAGCAGCCAAGATCTGGGGGACAGTAGATCTGGGGCCAACGTCCTGACTTTC. The V call is TRBV4-1, the J call TRBJ2-6; 7 bases match TRBD1. CDR3 length: 19 amino acids. V lost 0 bases and J lost 1; bases outside the gene matches: 9. Germline V gene data show CDR1 as MGHRA and CDR2 as YSYEKL.

The chain carries TRBV28 and TRBJ2-7, with 11 nucleotides matching TRBD1. Trimming at V came to 11 bases and at J to 3 bases, leaving 6 bases not matched to a gene. This CDR3 region has 13 residues. Germline loops: CDR1 MDHEN, CDR2 SYDVKM. The CDR3 region is CAGSDRGLYEQYF. The CDR3 bases are TGTGCCGGCTCGGACAGGGGGCTCTACGAGCAGTACTTC.